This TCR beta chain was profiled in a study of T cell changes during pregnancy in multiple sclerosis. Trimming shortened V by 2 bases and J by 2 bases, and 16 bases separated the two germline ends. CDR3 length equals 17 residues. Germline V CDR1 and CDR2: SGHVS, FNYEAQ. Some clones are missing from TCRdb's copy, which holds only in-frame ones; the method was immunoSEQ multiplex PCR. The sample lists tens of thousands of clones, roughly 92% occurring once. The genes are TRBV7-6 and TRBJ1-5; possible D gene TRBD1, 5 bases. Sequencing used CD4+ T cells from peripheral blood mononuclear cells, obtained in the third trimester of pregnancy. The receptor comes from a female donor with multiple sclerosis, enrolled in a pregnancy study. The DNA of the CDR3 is TGTGCCAGCAGCTTATTAGCGGGGGGAATCGGCAATCAGCCCCAGCATTTT. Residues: CASSLLAGGIGNQPQHF.